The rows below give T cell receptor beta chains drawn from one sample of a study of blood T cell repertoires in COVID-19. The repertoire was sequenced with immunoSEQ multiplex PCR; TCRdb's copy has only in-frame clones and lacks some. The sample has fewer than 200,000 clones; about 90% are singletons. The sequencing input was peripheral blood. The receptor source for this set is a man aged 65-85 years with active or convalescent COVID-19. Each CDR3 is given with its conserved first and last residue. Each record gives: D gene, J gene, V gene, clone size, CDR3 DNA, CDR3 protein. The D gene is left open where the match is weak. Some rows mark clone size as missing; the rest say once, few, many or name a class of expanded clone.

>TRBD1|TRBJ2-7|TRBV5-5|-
TGTGCCAGCAGCTTGGAGGGGACAGGATACTACGAGCAGTACTTC
CASSLEGTGYYEQYF
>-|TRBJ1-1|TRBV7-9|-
TGTGCCAGCAGCATAGGAGATTTGAACACTGAAGCTTTCTTT
CASSIGDLNTEAFF
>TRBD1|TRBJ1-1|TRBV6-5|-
TGTGCCAGCAGTTACTCCGGGACAGGCCGTGAAGCTTTCTTT
CASSYSGTGREAFF
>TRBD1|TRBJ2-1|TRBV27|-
TGTGCCAGCAGTTTAGTAGGGGGCCGAGAGCAGTTCTTC
CASSLVGGREQFF
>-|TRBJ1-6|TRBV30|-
TGTGCCTGGAGGGAAGACAGGTTATCCTATAATTCACCCCTCCACTTT
CAWREDRLSYNSPLHF
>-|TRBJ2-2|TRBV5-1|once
TGCGCCAGCAGCCCTTCGGCAGGGGGGACCGGGGAGCTGTTTTTT
CASSPSAGGTGELFF
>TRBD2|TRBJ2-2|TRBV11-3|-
TGTGCCAGCAGCTTAGCGGGGGGGCCCAACACCGGGGAGCTGTTTTTT
CASSLAGGPNTGELFF
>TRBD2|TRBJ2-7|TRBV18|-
TGTGCCAGCTCACCACTAGCGGGAGCGCTCGAGCAGTACTTC
CASSPLAGALEQYF
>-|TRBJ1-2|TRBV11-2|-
TGTGCCAGCAGCAAACATGTATATGGCTACACCTTC
CASSKHVYGYTF
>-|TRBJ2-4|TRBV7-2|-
TGTGCCAGCAGCACGCGGACCCTGGGAGACATTCAGTACTTC
CASSTRTLGDIQYF
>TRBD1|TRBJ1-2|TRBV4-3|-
TGCGCCAGCAGCCTGCGGGCAGGGACAGGGGGAGGCTACACCTTC
CASSLRAGTGGGYTF
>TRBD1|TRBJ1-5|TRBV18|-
TGTGCCAGCTCACCACGACAGGGCGATCAGCCCCAGCATTTT
CASSPRQGDQPQHF
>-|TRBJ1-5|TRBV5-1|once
TGCGCCAGCAGCCTTAGCAATCAGCCCCAGCATTTT
CASSLSNQPQHF
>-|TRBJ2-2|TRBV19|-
TGTGCCAGTAGTATACAGGGGGGACGGACCGGGGAGCTGTTTTTT
CASSIQGGRTGELFF
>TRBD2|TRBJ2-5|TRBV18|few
TGTGCCAGCTCACCGGCCGGGACTAGTACCGAGACCCAGTACTTC
CASSPAGTSTETQYF
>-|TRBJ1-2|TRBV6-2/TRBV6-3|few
TGTGCCAGCAGTTACTCGACTGGAGGCTATGGCTACACCTTC
CASSYSTGGYGYTF
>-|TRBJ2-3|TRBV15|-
TGTGCCACCAGCAGGGGCAGCCCTTCTACAGATACGCAGTATTTT
CATSRGSPSTDTQYF
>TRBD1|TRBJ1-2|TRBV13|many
TGTGCCAGCAGGCCGACAGGGATCGTGGGCTACACCTTC
CASRPTGIVGYTF
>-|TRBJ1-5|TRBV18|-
TGTGCCAGCTCATCGGACAGCTATCAGCCCCAGCATTTT
CASSSDSYQPQHF
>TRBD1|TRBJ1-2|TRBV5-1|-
TGCGCCAGCAGCTTGGAGACAGGGGTTGGCTACACCTTC
CASSLETGVGYTF
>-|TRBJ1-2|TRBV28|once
TGTGCCAGCAGGTCCCGGGGGGGGGTCTATGGCTACACCTTC
CASRSRGGVYGYTF
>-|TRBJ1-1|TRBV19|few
TGTGCCAGTAGTCAGCCGGGGGGCACTGAAGCTTTCTTT
CASSQPGGTEAFF
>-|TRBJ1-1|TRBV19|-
TGTGCCAGTAGTATCGGGGACACGAGGGCTGAAGCTTTCTTT
CASSIGDTRAEAFF
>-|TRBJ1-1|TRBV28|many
TGTGCCAGCAGAAGATTAGACAGTATATCTCATGAAGCTTTCTTT
CASRRLDSISHEAFF
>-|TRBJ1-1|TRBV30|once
TGTGCCTGGAGATGGCAGAAAAATGAAGCTTTCTTT
CAWRWQKNEAFF